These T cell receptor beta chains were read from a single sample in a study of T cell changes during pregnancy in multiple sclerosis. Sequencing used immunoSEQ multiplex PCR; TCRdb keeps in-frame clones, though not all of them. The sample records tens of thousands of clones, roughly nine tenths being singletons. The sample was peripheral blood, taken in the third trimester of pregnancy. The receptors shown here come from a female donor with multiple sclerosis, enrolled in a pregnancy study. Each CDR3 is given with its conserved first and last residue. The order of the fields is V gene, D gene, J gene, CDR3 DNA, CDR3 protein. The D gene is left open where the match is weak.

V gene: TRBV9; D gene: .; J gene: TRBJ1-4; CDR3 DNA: TGTGCCAGCAGCGACCGGGGTAATGAAAAACTGTTTTTT; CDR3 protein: CASSDRGNEKLFF
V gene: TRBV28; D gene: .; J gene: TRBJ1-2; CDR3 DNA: TGTGCCAGCAGTTTGCCAGGGGACTATGGCTACACCTTC; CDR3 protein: CASSLPGDYGYTF
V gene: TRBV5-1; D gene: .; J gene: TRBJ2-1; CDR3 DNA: TGCGCCAGCAGCCCGGGGAGTAACACCTACAATGAGCAGTTCTTC; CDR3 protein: CASSPGSNTYNEQFF
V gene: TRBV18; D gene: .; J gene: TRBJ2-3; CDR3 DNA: TGTGCCAGCTCACCCCGACTACTCACAGATACGCAGTATTTT; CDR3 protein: CASSPRLLTDTQYF
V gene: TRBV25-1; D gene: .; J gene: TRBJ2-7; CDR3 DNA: TGTGCCAGCAGTGAACAGGGCTACGAGCAGTACTTC; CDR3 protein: CASSEQGYEQYF
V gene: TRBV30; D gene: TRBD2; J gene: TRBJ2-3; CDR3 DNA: TGTGCCTGGAGCCCGTCGGGCGGGAGAACAGATACGCAGTATTTT; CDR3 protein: CAWSPSGGRTDTQYF
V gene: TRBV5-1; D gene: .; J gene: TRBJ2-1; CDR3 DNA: TGCGCCAGCAGAAGAGACTACAATGAGCAGTTCTTC; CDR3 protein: CASRRDYNEQFF
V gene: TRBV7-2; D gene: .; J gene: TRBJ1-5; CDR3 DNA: TGTGCCAGCAGCTTGCGACACCTTAGCAATCAGCCCCAGCATTTT; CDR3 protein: CASSLRHLSNQPQHF
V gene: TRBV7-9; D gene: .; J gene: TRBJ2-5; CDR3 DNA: TGTGCCAGCAGCTTAGTCTTGCGAGAGACCCAGTACTTC; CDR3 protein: CASSLVLRETQYF
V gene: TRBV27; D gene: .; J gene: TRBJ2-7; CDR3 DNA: TGTGCCAGCAGTTTACGCCCGGGGAGGTACGAGCAGTACTTC; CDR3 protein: CASSLRPGRYEQYF
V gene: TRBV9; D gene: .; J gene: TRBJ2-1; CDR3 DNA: TGTGCCAGCAGCGTAGCGGGTGCTGAGCAGTTCTTC; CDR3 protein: CASSVAGAEQFF
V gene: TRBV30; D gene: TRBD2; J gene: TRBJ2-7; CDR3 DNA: TGTGCCTGGAGTGTATCAGCTAGCGGGAGAGGCTACGAGCAGTACTTC; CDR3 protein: CAWSVSASGRGYEQYF
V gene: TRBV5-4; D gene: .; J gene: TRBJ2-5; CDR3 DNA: TGTGCCAGTACCTTACCGGGAACGGGGATTAAAGAGACCCAGTACTTC; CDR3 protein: CASTLPGTGIKETQYF
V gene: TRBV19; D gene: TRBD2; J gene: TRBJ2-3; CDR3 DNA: TGTACCAGTAGTATAAGCGGTGGGACTACGGCTACGCAGTATTTT; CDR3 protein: CTSSISGGTTATQYF
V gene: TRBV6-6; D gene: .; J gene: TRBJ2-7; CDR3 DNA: TGTGCCAGCAGCTTACGTAGGGGCCTCTCCTACGAGCAGTACTTC; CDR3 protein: CASSLRRGLSYEQYF
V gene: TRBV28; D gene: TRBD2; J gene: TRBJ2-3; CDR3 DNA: TGTGCCAGTTCCTCAGCGGGAGGACCGACAGATACGCAGTATTTT; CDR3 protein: CASSSAGGPTDTQYF
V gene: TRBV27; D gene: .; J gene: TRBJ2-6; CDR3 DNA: TGTGCCAGCAGTTTATCCCTCTCTGGGGCCAACGTCCTGACTTTC; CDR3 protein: CASSLSLSGANVLTF
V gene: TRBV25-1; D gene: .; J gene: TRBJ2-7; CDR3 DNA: TGTGCCAGCAACGAGACACGTCCGTACGAGCAGTACTTC; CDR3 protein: CASNETRPYEQYF
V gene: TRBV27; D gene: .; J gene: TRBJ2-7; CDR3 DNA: TGTGCCAGCAGTGCCCCTAGGAAAGAGCAGTACTTC; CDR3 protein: CASSAPRKEQYF
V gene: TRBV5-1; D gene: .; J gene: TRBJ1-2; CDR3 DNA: TGCGCCAGCAGCTTGGAGAGGGCAAACTATGGCTACACCTTC; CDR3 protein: CASSLERANYGYTF